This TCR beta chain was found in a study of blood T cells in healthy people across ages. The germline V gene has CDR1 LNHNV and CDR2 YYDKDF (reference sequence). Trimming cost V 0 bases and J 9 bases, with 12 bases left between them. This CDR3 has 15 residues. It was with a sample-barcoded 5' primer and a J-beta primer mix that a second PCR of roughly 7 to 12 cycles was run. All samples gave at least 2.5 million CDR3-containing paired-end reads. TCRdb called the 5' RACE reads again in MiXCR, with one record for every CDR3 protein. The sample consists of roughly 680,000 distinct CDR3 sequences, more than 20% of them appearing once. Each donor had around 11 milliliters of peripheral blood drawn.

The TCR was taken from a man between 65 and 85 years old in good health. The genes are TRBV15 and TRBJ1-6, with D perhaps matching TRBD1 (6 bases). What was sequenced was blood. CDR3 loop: CATSRDPDSVSPLHF. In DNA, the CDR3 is TGTGCCACCAGCAGAGATCCGGACAGCGTTTCACCCCTCCACTTT.